These 30 T cell receptor beta chains share one sample of origin, sequenced in a study of T cells in Graves' hyperthyroidism and ophthalmopathy. The CDR3 regions of TCR beta were amplified from RNA transcripts. The TCR CDR3 was amplified in a first-round RT-PCR using the HTBI primer set. Using its own MiXCR run on the multiplex PCR reads, TCRdb lists one record per CDR3 protein. The data hold around 600,000 distinct CDR3 sequences, with roughly 14% observed a single time. The material sequenced was blood. Every receptor here comes from a woman between 50 and 59 years old with Graves' ophthalmopathy.

The chain employs TRBV4-1 and TRBJ1-5; a weak D match, TRBD1 (5 bases). The CDR3 covers 15 residues. The V and J ends lost 0 bases and 4 bases respectively, with 10 bases between them. The germline V gene encodes CDR1 MGHRA and CDR2 YSYEKL. CDR3 nucleotide sequence: TGCGCCAGCAGCCAAGAACGGGGGAGGAATCAGCCCCAGCATTTT. This gives the protein CASSQERGRNQPQHF.

This clonotype was seen repeatedly, ten times or more. The V and J genes are TRBV27 and TRBJ2-5; 7 nucleotides align to TRBD2. Germline lookup yields CDR1 MNHEY and CDR2 SMNVEV (reference sequence). V dropped 7 bases and J dropped 3; count of bases not matched to a gene: 8. The CDR3 is 14 residues long. The CDR3 nucleotides read TGTGCCAGCAAGGAGGGAGGGCGGGAAGAGACCCAGTACTTC. Its translation: CASKEGGREETQYF.

This clonotype was detected ten times or more. The chain carries TRBV3-1 and TRBJ1-5; D remains unclear. Germline CDR1 is LGHDT and CDR2 is YNNKEL (reference sequence). This CDR3 has 17 residues. V was clipped by 1 base and J by 0 bases, with 13 bases between them. CDR3 DNA: TGTGCCAGCAGCCAAGGGGCGCCAGGTCTTAGCAATCAGCCCCAGCATTTT. It is translated as CASSQGAPGLSNQPQHF.

The chain combines TRBV7-9 with TRBJ2-1; TRBD2 aligns across 10 bases. V was pared by 4 bases and J by 6 bases, with 6 bases of the junction left unmatched. The CDR3 has 15 amino acids. Germline V lookup: CDR1 SEHNR, CDR2 FQNEAQ (reference sequence). The CDR3 loop is CASSSSGSSRNEQFF. The CDR3 DNA follows: TGTGCCAGCAGCTCTAGCGGGAGTTCCCGCAATGAGCAGTTCTTC.

The chain has TRBV30 and TRBJ2-2, with no clear D. The germline CDR1 and CDR2 sequences are GTSNPN and SVGIG (reference sequence). Trimming stripped 0 bases from V and 9 bases from J, with 5 bases between. This CDR3 has 11 residues. In nucleotides, the CDR3 is TGTGCCTGGAGTGTTGATTGGGAGCTGTTTTTT. The encoded protein is CAWSVDWELFF.

The chain recombines TRBV15 with TRBJ1-6; D remains ambiguous. The germline V gene has CDR1 LNHNV and CDR2 YYDKDF (reference sequence). Trimming took 1 base from V and 9 from J, leaving 7 bases between them. CDR3 size: 13 residues. In nucleotides, the CDR3 is TGTGCCACCAGCAGAGTAGCGTTTTCACCCCTCCACTTT. Residues: CATSRVAFSPLHF.

The rearrangement uses TRBV24-1 and TRBJ2-4, with D unresolved. Germline V gene lookup returns CDR1 KGHDR and CDR2 SFDVKD. The CDR3 covers 12 residues. V was cut by 4 bases and J by 6 bases, with 6 bases left in between. The CDR3 reads CATSDHLNIQYF. The CDR3 coding sequence is TGTGCCACCAGTGACCACCTAAACATTCAGTACTTC.

This clonotype was counted many times. The V gene is TRBV28, the J gene TRBJ1-1; D is unresolved. The V end lost 5 bases, the J end lost 3 bases, and 19 bases lay between the germline ends. This CDR3 has 16 amino acids. From germline, CDR1 is MDHEN and CDR2 SYDVKM. CDR3 nucleotides: TGTGCCAGCAGTCGCGGGGTGGCGTTCGTGTACACTGAAGCTTTCTTT. Translated, it gives CASSRGVAFVYTEAFF. Supplemented by reference TRBV28 and TRBJ1-1, the full variable domain reads DVKVTQSSRYLVKRTGEKVFLECVQDMDHENMFWYRQDPGLGLRLIYFSYDVKMKEKGDIPEGYSVSREKKERFSLILESASTNQTSMYLCASSRGVAFVYTEAFFGQGTRLTVV.

This clonotype was seen a few times. One base away lies a much larger clone, so this may be a sequencing read error. The chain employs TRBV20-1 and TRBJ2-7; D is uncertain. This CDR3 is built from 11 residues. Germline CDR1 is DFQATT and CDR2 is SNEGSKA (reference sequence). CDR3 sequence (DNA): TGCGGTGCTAGTTTGGAGTACGAGCAGTACTTC. Translating gives CGASLEYEQYF.

This clonotype has only a few counts. The chain has TRBV4-2 and TRBJ2-1; 7 positions match TRBD2. Germline V gives CDR1 LGHNA, CDR2 YNFKEQ. Trimming cost V 1 base and J 4 bases; bases outside gene matches: 7. The CDR3 runs to 16 residues. CDR3 nucleotide sequence: TGTGCCAGCAGCCAAGTAGAAGCGGGACGATACAATGAGCAGTTCTTC. Its translation is CASSQVEAGRYNEQFF.

In its sample, this clonotype was seen many times. This CDR3 reads CASRTSGSGNEQFF. As DNA, the CDR3 is TGTGCCTCCCGGACTAGCGGGAGTGGCAATGAGCAGTTCTTC. V usage is TRBV30 and J usage is TRBJ2-1, with 13 bases lining up with TRBD2. The germline gives CDR1 GTSNPN, CDR2 SVGIG (reference sequence). This CDR3 is 14 amino acids long. Trimming took 7 bases from V and 6 from J; bases not matched to a gene: 6.

The V gene is TRBV20-1, the J gene TRBJ2-3, with 13 bases aligning to TRBD2. Germline values: CDR1 DFQATT, CDR2 SNEGSKA (reference sequence). The CDR3 extends over 20 amino acids. Germline trimming cut 8 bases from V and 0 bases from J; bases unmatched to any gene: 20. The CDR3 reads CSTKKNRPGLAGSSTDTQYF. DNA of the CDR3: TGCAGTACGAAGAAGAATAGACCGGGACTAGCGGGATCTAGCACAGATACGCAGTATTTT.

This clonotype has only a few counts. J is TRBJ2-5 and V is TRBV20-1, with D perhaps matching TRBD1 (6 bases). The V end lost 0 bases, the J end lost 6 bases, and 23 bases lay between the germline ends. The CDR3 is made up of 17 amino acids. CDR1 DFQATT and CDR2 SNEGSKA come from the germline V gene (reference sequence). CDR3 sequence reads: CSARDRPHQGTPKTQYF. CDR3 nucleotides: TGCAGTGCTAGAGATCGGCCCCACCAGGGGACCCCCAAGACCCAGTACTTC.

In this sample, this clonotype turned up many times. The rearrangement uses TRBV20-1 and TRBJ2-3, with D hard to call. Germline assignment: CDR1 DFQATT and CDR2 SNEGSKA (reference sequence). This CDR3 has 15 amino acids. V was shortened by 2 bases and J by 4 bases, with 16 bases between the two germline ends. The DNA of the CDR3 is TGCAGTGCTAGAAGGCTTCTAGTCCCAGCAGATACGCAGTATTTT. This translates into CSARRLLVPADTQYF.

This clonotype was observed many times. This sequence joins TRBV18 and TRBJ1-1; TRBD1 agrees at 11 bases. The germline gives CDR1 KGHSH, CDR2 LQKENI. This CDR3 region has 18 residues. The V and J ends lost 0 bases and 4 bases, in that order; junction bases with no gene match: 10. This CDR3 reads CASSPPLGQGARGTEAFF. The DNA for the CDR3 is TGTGCCAGCTCACCACCGCTTGGACAGGGGGCGCGTGGCACTGAAGCTTTCTTT. The whole variable domain, filled in from reference TRBV18 and TRBJ1-1, reads NAGVMQNPRHLVRRRGQEARLRCSPMKGHSHVYWYRQLPEEGLKFMVYLQKENIIDESGMPKERFSAEFPKEGPSILRIQQVVRGDSAAYFCASSPPLGQGARGTEAFFGQGTRLTVV.

In its sample, this clonotype was seen many times. CDR3: CASSRARGSPLNTEAFF. Written as DNA, the CDR3 is TGTGCCAGCTCACGAGCAAGGGGGTCCCCCTTGAACACTGAAGCTTTCTTT. The V call is TRBV18, the J call TRBJ1-1, with TRBD1 as a possible D gene (6 bases). Germline loops: CDR1 KGHSH, CDR2 LQKENI. This CDR3 region has 17 residues. V was clipped by 4 bases and J by 0 bases, with 18 bases between them. Full variable domain (remainder filled in from reference TRBV18 and TRBJ1-1): NAGVMQNPRHLVRRRGQEARLRCSPMKGHSHVYWYRQLPEEGLKFMVYLQKENIIDESGMPKERFSAEFPKEGPSILRIQQVVRGDSAAYFCASSRARGSPLNTEAFFGQGTRLTVV.

With regard to this clonotype: The germline gene is not matched at one end of the junction; a read error may be the cause. The chain links TRBV7-9 to TRBJ2-2, with D tentatively TRBD1 (6 bases). The CDR3 runs to 16 residues. Per germline, CDR1 SEHNR and CDR2 FQNEAQ (reference sequence). The CDR3 DNA follows: TGTGCCAGCAGCTTTCGCAGGGGAGAGAACGCCGGGGAGCTGTTTTTT. Its translation: CASSFRRGENAGELFF.

This sequence joins TRBV11-2 and TRBJ2-2, with TRBD2 matching 13 bases. V lost 5 bases to trimming and J lost 6 bases; unmatched junction nucleotides: 3. CDR3 size: 15 residues. CDR1 and CDR2 (germline): SGHAT, FQNNGV. The CDR3 region has the DNA TGTGCCAGCAGCATCGGACTAGCGGGAGCCGGGGAGCTGTTTTTT. The encoded protein is CASSIGLAGAGELFF.

The CDR3 is CASSSVRTEAFF. The CDR3 nucleotides read TGTGCCAGCAGCTCGGTACGCACTGAAGCTTTCTTT. V and J are TRBV5-6 and TRBJ1-1; no clear D gene. CDR1 and CDR2 from the germline V gene are SGHDT and YYEEEE. Between the trimmed V and J ends, which lost 3 bases and 4 bases, there was a span of 7 bases. The CDR3 has 12 amino acids.

This clonotype has ten or more counts. The CDR3 reads CASRNQGYTEAFF. In nucleotides, the CDR3 is TGTGCCAGCAGAAATCAGGGGTACACTGAAGCTTTCTTT. The genes are TRBV28 and TRBJ1-1; possible D gene TRBD1, 6 bases. Germline V gives CDR1 MDHEN, CDR2 SYDVKM. This CDR3 is 13 amino acids long. The V gene lost 6 bases and the J gene lost 3 bases, with 11 bases spanning the gap.

This clonotype came up many times. The chain joins TRBV27 to TRBJ1-1; possibly TRBD1 for D (5 bases). Trimming took 1 base from V and 2 from J, leaving 11 bases between them. The CDR3 has 15 amino acids. The germline V gene encodes CDR1 MNHEY and CDR2 SMNVEV (reference sequence). The CDR3 DNA is TGTGCCAGCAGTTTATTGGGTCAGGGTAACACTGAAGCTTTCTTT. Its protein product is CASSLLGQGNTEAFF.

The chain has TRBV12-5 and TRBJ2-2; D tentatively fits TRBD1 or TRBD2 (5 bases each). The V gene's germline CDR1 is LGHNT and CDR2 FRNRAP. The CDR3 totals 12 residues. V was pared by 8 bases and J by 12 bases, with 16 bases between. Here the CDR3 reads CASKITPGQLFF. The CDR3 DNA sequence: TGTGCTAGTAAAATTACACCGGGGCAGCTGTTTTTT. Full variable domain (remainder filled in from reference TRBV12-5 and TRBJ2-2): DARVTQTPRHKVTEMGQEVTMRCQPILGHNTVFWYRQTMMQGLELLAYFRNRAPLDDSGMPKDRFSAEMPDATLATLKIQPSEPRDSAVYFCASKITPGQLFFGEGSRLTVL.

Ten or more counts support this clonotype. The genes are TRBV20-1 and TRBJ1-5, with no clear D. Trimming removed 0 bases at V and 2 bases at J, with 14 bases between. In germline, CDR1 is DFQATT, CDR2 SNEGSKA (reference sequence). The CDR3 runs to 16 residues. CDR3 nucleotide sequence: TGCAGTGCTAGAGATCCCTCCAACTGGGGCAATCAGCCCCAGCATTTT. Residues: CSARDPSNWGNQPQHF.

This clonotype was counted only a few times. This sequence joins TRBV20-1 and TRBJ2-1, with TRBD2 identical over 10 bases. The trim removed 2 bases at V and 4 bases at J, leaving 8 bases unmatched. CDR1 is DFQATT, CDR2 SNEGSKA, per germline (reference sequence). This CDR3 has 16 amino acids. CDR3: CSARLSGRASYNEQFF. In nucleotides, the CDR3 is TGCAGTGCTAGACTCAGCGGGAGGGCCAGTTACAATGAGCAGTTCTTC.

This clonotype was picked up many times. J is TRBJ2-3 and V is TRBV29-1, with TRBD2 matching over 10 bases. Germline V gene lookup returns CDR1 SQVTM and CDR2 ANQGSEA. The CDR3 spans 15 residues. Unmatched junction bases numbered 5, after V lost 2 bases and J lost 3 bases. The chain's CDR3 is CSVELGSGRTDTQYF. Written as DNA, the CDR3 is TGCAGCGTTGAACTAGGTAGCGGGAGGACAGATACGCAGTATTTT.

This clonotype was found many times. The chain has TRBV27 and TRBJ1-6; tentative D call: TRBD1 (6 bases). CDR1 is MNHEY and CDR2 is SMNVEV in the germline V gene (reference sequence). The CDR3 runs 17 residues. V was shortened by 5 bases and J by 1 base, with 15 bases between the two germline ends. The CDR3 region is CASSIAGDRSYNSPLHF. As DNA, the CDR3 is TGTGCCAGCAGTATCGCAGGGGATCGTTCCTATAATTCACCCCTCCACTTT.

This rearrangement joins TRBV4-1 to TRBJ1-4, with 7 bases matching TRBD1. This CDR3 region has 15 residues. V shed 3 bases, J shed 6 bases, and the junction held 7 bases outside the gene matches. The germline V gene has CDR1 MGHRA and CDR2 YSYEKL. The CDR3 region is CASSQTGTVDEKLFF. CDR3 DNA sequence: TGCGCCAGCAGCCAGACCGGGACAGTGGATGAAAAACTGTTTTTT.

Ten or more counts support this clonotype. In DNA form, the CDR3 reads TGTGCCAGCAGTTACCTAGCGGGGTTTACATCCTACGAGCAGTACTTC. Its protein is CASSYLAGFTSYEQYF. The chain combines TRBV6-2 or TRBV6-3 with TRBJ2-7; 9 nucleotides match TRBD2. Germline V lookup: CDR1 MNHEY, CDR2 SVGEGT. The CDR3 has 16 amino acids. Germline trimming cut 2 bases from V and 1 base from J; bases unmatched to any gene: 6.

This clonotype was detected only a few times. A much bigger clone sits one base away, suggesting this may be a read error. The chain combines TRBV6-5 with TRBJ1-1, with D perhaps matching TRBD1 (6 bases). This CDR3 has 15 amino acids. Germline CDR1 reads MNHEY; CDR2 reads SVGAGI. The CDR3 region is CASNYSSGGDTEAFF. In nucleotides, the CDR3 is TGTGCCAGCAATTACTCGTCCGGGGGCGACACTGAAGCTTTCTTT.

This chain links TRBV7-8 with TRBJ2-2; 11 bases align to TRBD2. This CDR3 has 16 residues. Germline trimming cut 8 bases from V and 6 bases from J; bases unmatched to any gene: 11. Germline lookup yields CDR1 SGHVS and CDR2 FQNEAQ. CDR3 sequence: CASSRFGTSGAGELFF. The DNA of the CDR3 is TGTGCCAGCTCTAGATTCGGGACTAGCGGCGCCGGGGAGCTGTTTTTT.